Below, 8 T cell receptor beta chains from the same sample are listed, as sequenced in a study of breast tumors, draining lymph nodes, adjacent tissues. One entry per CDR3 protein, called by TCRdb with MiXCR from the multiplex PCR reads. The table lists 60,000 to 75,000 distinct CDR3 sequences, around 52% of them singletons, with around 20% in the top ten. The sample taken for sequencing was breast tumor tissue. The source of these receptors is a female donor with breast cancer. Some clones in this sample may be carry-over from other donors' samples.

The rearrangement uses TRBV7-2 and TRBJ2-7; TRBD2 might be the D (7 bases). V shed 2 bases and J shed 7 bases, with 15 bases lying between them. The CDR3 is made up of 14 amino acids. CDR1 SGHTA and CDR2 FQGNSA come from the germline V gene. CDR3 nucleotide sequence: TGTGCCAGCAGCTTAATGGTTGGGGGGGCTGAGCAGTACTTC. As protein: CASSLMVGGAEQYF. Supplemented by reference TRBV7-2 and TRBJ2-7, the full variable domain reads GAGVSQSPSNKVTEKGKDVELRCDPISGHTALYWYRQSLGQGLEFLIYFQGNSAPDKSGLPSDRFSAERTGGSVSTLTIQRTQQEDSAVYLCASSLMVGGAEQYFGPGTRLTVT.

The rearrangement links TRBV19 to TRBJ2-1; 11 positions agree with TRBD2. The CDR3 totals 15 residues. Trimming cost V 2 bases and J 6 bases; bases outside gene matches: 3. Germline CDR1 LNHDA, CDR2 SQIVND (reference sequence). Here the CDR3 DNA reads TGTGCCAGTAGTATATCTAGCGGGAGGACCAATGAGCAGTTCTTC. This gives the protein CASSISSGRTNEQFF.

This clonotype was picked up one time. V is TRBV7-9 and J is TRBJ2-1; TRBD2 matches 12 bases. The junction had 15 bases not matched to a gene; V was cut back by 3 bases and J by 6 bases. CDR1 SEHNR and CDR2 FQNEAQ come from the germline V gene (reference sequence). The length of the CDR3 is 19 residues. The CDR3, as DNA: TGTGCCAGCAGCTTCACCTCTAGCGGGAGGGCCGGGGTCGGCAATGAGCAGTTCTTC. Translated, it gives CASSFTSSGRAGVGNEQFF.

The chain combines TRBV7-2 with TRBJ1-6; perhaps TRBD1 as D (5 bases). V was trimmed by 8 bases and J by 8 bases, leaving 16 bases between them. This CDR3 is 14 amino acids long. Germline V gene data show CDR1 as SGHTA and CDR2 as FQGNSA. The CDR3 here is CASRQGGNYSPLHF. CDR3 bases: TGTGCCAGCCGCCAGGGTGGGAATTATTCACCCCTCCACTTT.

The gene calls are TRBV7-2 and TRBJ1-6, with TRBD1 matching 8 bases. The CDR3 has 14 residues. V trimming: 6 bases; J trimming: 9 bases; junction bases outside the gene matches: 7. The germline V gene encodes CDR1 SGHTA and CDR2 FQGNSA. CDR3: CASSPGGAGSPLHF. CDR3 nucleotide sequence: TGTGCCAGCAGTCCAGGGGGCGCCGGTTCACCCCTCCACTTT. Full variable domain (missing parts from reference TRBV7-2 and TRBJ1-6): GAGVSQSPSNKVTEKGKDVELRCDPISGHTALYWYRQSLGQGLEFLIYFQGNSAPDKSGLPSDRFSAERTGGSVSTLTIQRTQQEDSAVYLCASSPGGAGSPLHFGNGTRLTVT.

This clonotype was picked up many times. J is TRBJ2-3 and V is TRBV18; D call uncertain. Trimming pared 6 bases from V and 6 bases from J, leaving 13 bases between. CDR1 and CDR2 (germline): KGHSH, LQKENI. This CDR3 has 13 amino acids. The CDR3 nucleotides read TGTGCCAGCTCGAACGGTCGGGTCGATACGCAGTATTTT. Its translation is CASSNGRVDTQYF.

This chain connects TRBV7-8 to TRBJ1-4; no definite D call. The CDR3 has 12 amino acids. Germline lookup yields CDR1 SGHVS and CDR2 FQNEAQ. Trimming shortened V by 1 base and J by 8 bases, and 5 bases separated the two germline ends. The CDR3: CASSLGGEKLFF. The CDR3 DNA reads as TGTGCCAGCAGCTTAGGAGGGGAAAAACTGTTTTTT.

This clonotype was recorded only once. CDR3 amino acids: CSARDGGGGGEQFF. The CDR3 coding sequence is TGCAGTGCTAGAGATGGCGGGGGTGGCGGGGAGCAGTTCTTC. The chain combines TRBV20-1 with TRBJ2-1, with 7 bases identical to TRBD2. Germline V gene data show CDR1 as DFQATT and CDR2 as SNEGSKA (reference sequence). This CDR3 is built from 14 residues. V lost 0 bases, J lost 10 bases, and 9 bases stayed unmatched.